This T cell receptor beta chain was found in a study of follicular helper T cells after annual influenza vaccination. Time point of the sample: 2014-2015 season, pre-vaccination. Study conclusions and caveats: Day 7 ICOS+CD38+ clones later appeared mostly in ICOS-CD38- cTfh. Successive annual vaccinations recalled a recurrent oligoclonal ICOS+CD38+ cTfh response with influenza-specific clonotypes.

TCRdb's copy holds only in-frame clones and misses some; the assay was immunoSEQ multiplex PCR. The profile shows around 10,000 clones, 81% of them singletons. Notes on this clone: Antigen unknown.

Looked up from germline, CDR1 is PRHDT and CDR2 is FYEKMQ (reference sequence). V lost 0 bases, J lost 2 bases, and 7 bases lay in between. The CDR3 totals 14 residues. This receptor was obtained from an adult who received the influenza vaccine. Sequencing was performed on CXCR5- memory CD4+ T cells sorted from blood, taken on the day of influenza vaccination. The rearrangement joins TRBV13 to TRBJ1-1; possible D gene TRBD1, 5 bases. The CDR3 sequence: CASSLGTVNTEAFF. The CDR3, as DNA: TGTGCCAGCAGCTTAGGGACAGTTAACACTGAAGCTTTCTTT. The complete variable domain, with remaining parts taken from reference TRBV13 and TRBJ1-1, reads AAGVIQSPRHLIKEKRETATLKCYPIPRHDTVYWYQQGPGQDPQFLISFYEKMQSDKGSIPDRFSAQQFSDYHSELNMSSLELGDSALYFCASSLGTVNTEAFFGQGTRLTVV.